A single T cell receptor (beta chain) is shown here with its context. How the authors handled the data: Amplification of reference gene primers was used by the study to estimate nucleated cell counts. Clones were read by immunoSEQ multiplex PCR, and TCRdb kept only the in-frame ones, dropping some. Clonal size and the V and J genes are those of that table, whereas D and trimming came from the DNA. The profile shows about 89,000 clones, 80% of them singletons. The source of the sample is a study of blood T cell repertoires in COVID-19. Study in general: Whether acute or convalescent, the COVID-19 samples came from the United States, Italy and Spain.

The TCR sequence derives from a woman older than 75 with acute or convalescent COVID-19. The sample taken for sequencing was peripheral blood.

The CDR3: CASTIQVDNYGYTF. Here the CDR3 DNA reads TGTGCCAGCACCATTCAGGTGGATAACTATGGCTACACCTTC. The chain joins TRBV2 to TRBJ1-2; D is unresolved. The V and J ends lost 7 bases and 1 base respectively, with 13 bases between them. Germline CDR1 is SNHLY and CDR2 is FYNNEI. The CDR3 has 14 amino acids.